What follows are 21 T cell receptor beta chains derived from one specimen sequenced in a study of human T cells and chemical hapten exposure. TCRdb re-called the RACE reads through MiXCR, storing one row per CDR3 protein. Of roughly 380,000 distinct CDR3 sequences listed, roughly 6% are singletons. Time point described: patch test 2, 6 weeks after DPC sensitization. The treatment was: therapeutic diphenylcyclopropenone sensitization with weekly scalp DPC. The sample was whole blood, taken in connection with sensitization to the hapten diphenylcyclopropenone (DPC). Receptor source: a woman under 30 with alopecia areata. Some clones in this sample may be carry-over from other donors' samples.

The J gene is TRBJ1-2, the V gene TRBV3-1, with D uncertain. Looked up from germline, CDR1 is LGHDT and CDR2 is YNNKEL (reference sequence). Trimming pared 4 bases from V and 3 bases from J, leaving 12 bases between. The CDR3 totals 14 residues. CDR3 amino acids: CASSPRTDYYGYTF. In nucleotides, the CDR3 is TGTGCCAGCAGCCCGAGGACGGACTACTATGGCTACACCTTC.

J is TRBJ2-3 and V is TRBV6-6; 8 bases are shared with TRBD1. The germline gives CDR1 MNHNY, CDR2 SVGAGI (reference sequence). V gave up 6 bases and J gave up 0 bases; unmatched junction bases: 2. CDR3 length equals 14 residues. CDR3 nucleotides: TGTGCCAGCAGGGACAGGGTTAGCACAGATACGCAGTATTTT. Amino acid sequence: CASRDRVSTDTQYF.

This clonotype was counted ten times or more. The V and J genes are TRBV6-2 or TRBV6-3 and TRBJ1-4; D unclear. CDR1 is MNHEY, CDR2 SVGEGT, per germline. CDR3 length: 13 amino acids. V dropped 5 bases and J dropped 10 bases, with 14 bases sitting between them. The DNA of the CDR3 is TGTGCCAGCAGTATCCACGGACGGGGAAAACTGTTTTTT. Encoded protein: CASSIHGRGKLFF.

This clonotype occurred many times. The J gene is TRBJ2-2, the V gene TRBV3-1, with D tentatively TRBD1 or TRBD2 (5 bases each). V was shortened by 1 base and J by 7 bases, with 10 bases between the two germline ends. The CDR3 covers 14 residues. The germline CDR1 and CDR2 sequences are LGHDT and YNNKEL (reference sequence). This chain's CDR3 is CASSQAGTGGELFF. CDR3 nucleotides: TGTGCCAGCAGCCAAGCAGGGACGGGCGGGGAGCTGTTTTTT.

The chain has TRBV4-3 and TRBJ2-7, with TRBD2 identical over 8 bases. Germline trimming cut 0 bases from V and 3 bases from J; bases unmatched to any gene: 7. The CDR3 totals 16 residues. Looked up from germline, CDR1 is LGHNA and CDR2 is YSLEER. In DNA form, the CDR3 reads TGCGCCAGCAGCCAAGAGCGCAGCGGGGGCCTCTACGAGCAGTACTTC. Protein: CASSQERSGGLYEQYF.

The DNA for the CDR3 is TGTGCCAGCAGCTTCCGGACATCTGGAAACACCATATATTTT. This translates into CASSFRTSGNTIYF. The V and J genes are TRBV7-9 and TRBJ1-3; D perhaps matches TRBD1 (5 bases). CDR3 length equals 14 residues. Trimming removed 3 bases from V and 1 base from J, with 7 bases in between. The germline CDR1 and CDR2 sequences are SEHNR and FQNEAQ (reference sequence).

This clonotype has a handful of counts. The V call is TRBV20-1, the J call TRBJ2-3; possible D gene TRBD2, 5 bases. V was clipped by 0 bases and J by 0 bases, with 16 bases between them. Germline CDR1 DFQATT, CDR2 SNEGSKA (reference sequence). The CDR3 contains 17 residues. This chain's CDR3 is CSAREKWKAASTDTQYF. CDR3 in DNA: TGCAGTGCTAGAGAGAAATGGAAAGCGGCCAGCACAGATACGCAGTATTTT.

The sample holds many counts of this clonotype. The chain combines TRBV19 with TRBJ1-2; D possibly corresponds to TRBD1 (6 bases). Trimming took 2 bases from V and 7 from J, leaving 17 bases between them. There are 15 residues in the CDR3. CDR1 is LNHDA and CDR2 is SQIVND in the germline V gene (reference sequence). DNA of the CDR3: TGTGCCAGTAGTATATCGAGAACAGGGTATTCTGGCTACACCTTC. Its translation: CASSISRTGYSGYTF.

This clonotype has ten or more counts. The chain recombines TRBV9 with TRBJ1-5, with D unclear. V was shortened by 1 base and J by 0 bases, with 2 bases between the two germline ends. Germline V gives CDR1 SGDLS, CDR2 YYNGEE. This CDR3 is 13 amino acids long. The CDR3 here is CASSVSSNQPQHF. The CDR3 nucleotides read TGTGCCAGCAGCGTAAGTAGCAATCAGCCCCAGCATTTT. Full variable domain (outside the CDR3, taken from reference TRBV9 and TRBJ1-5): DSGVTQTPKHLITATGQRVTLRCSPRSGDLSVYWYQQSLDQGLQFLIQYYNGEERAKGNILERFSAQQFPDLHSELNLSSLELGDSALYFCASSVSSNQPQHFGDGTRLSIL.

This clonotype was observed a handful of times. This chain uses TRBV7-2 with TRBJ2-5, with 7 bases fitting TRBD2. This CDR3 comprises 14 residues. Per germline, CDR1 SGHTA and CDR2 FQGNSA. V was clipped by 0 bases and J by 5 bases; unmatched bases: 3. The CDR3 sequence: CASSLAGLSETQYF. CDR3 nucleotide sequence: TGTGCCAGCAGCTTAGCGGGACTATCCGAGACCCAGTACTTC.

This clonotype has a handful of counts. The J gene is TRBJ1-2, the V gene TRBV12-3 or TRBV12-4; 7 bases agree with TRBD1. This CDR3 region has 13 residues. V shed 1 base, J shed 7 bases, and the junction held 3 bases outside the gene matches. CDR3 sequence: CASSLGGGSGYTF. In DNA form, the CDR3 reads TGTGCCAGCAGTTTAGGAGGGGGCTCTGGCTACACCTTC.

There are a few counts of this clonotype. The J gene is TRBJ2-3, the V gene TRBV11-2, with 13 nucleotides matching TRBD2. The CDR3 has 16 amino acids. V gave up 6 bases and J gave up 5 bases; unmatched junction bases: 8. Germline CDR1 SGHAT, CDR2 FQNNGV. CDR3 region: CASRRPLAGGRDTQYF. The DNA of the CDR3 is TGTGCCAGCAGACGTCCACTAGCGGGGGGGCGAGATACGCAGTATTTT.

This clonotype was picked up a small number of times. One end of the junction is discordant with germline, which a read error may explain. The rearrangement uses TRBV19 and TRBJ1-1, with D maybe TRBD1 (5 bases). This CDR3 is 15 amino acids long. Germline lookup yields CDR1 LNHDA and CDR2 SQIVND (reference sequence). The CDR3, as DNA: TGTGCCAGTATTTACCGGGCCTCAGGGATCACTGATGCTTTCTTT. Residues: CASIYRASGITDAFF.

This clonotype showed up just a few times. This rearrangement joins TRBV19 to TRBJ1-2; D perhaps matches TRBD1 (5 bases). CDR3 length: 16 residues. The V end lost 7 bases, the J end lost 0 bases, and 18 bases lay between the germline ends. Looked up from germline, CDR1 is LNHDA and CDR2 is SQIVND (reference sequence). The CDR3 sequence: CASIRTFTRANYGYTF. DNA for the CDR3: TGTGCCAGTATCCGGACATTCACACGAGCTAACTATGGCTACACCTTC.

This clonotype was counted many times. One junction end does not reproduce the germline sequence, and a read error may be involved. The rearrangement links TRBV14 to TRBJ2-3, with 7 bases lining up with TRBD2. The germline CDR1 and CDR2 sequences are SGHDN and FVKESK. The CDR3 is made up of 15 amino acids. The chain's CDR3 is CASSQALAGADTQYF. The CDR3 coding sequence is TGCGCCAGCAGCCAAGCTCTCGCGGGGGCAGATACGCAGTATTTT.

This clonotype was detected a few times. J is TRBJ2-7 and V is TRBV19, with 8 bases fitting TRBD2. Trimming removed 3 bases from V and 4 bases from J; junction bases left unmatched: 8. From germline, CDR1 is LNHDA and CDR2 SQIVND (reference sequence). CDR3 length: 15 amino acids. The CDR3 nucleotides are TGTGCCAGTAGTATCGAAGCGGGGGTTGGTTACGAGCAGTACTTC. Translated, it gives CASSIEAGVGYEQYF.

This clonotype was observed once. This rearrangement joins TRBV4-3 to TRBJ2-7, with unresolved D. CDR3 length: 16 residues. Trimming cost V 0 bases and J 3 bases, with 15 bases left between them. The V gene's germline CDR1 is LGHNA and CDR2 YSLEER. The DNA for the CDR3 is TGCGCCAGCAGCCAAGACTTCCAAACTACCTTCTACGAGCAGTACTTC. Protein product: CASSQDFQTTFYEQYF.

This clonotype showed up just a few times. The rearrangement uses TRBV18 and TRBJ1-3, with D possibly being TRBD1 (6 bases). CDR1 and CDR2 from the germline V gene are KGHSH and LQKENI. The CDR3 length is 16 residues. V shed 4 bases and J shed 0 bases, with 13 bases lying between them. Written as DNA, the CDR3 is TGTGCCAGCTCACACCCGACAGGCCTCTCTGGAAACACCATATATTTT. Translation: CASSHPTGLSGNTIYF.

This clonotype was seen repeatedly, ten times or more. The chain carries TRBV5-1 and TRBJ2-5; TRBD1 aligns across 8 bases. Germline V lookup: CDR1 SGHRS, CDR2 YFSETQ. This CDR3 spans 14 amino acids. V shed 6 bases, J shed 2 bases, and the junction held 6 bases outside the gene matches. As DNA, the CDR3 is TGCGCCAGCATGCCGGGACAGGAGCAAGAGACCCAGTACTTC. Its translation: CASMPGQEQETQYF.

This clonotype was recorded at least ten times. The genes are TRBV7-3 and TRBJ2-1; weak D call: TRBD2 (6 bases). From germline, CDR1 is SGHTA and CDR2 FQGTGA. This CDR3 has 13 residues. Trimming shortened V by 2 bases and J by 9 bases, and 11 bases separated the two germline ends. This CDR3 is CASSLDGTSEQFF. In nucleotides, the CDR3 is TGTGCCAGCAGCTTAGACGGGACTTCTGAGCAGTTCTTC.

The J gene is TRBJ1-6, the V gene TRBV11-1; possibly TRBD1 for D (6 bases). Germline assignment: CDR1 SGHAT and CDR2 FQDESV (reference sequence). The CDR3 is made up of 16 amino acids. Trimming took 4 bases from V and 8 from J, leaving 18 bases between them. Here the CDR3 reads CASSYRDTVSYSPLHF. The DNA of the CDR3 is TGTGCCAGCAGCTATCGGGACACGGTCTCCTATTCACCCCTCCACTTT. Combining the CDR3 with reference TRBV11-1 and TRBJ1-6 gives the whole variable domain EAEVAQSPRYKITEKSQAVAFWCDPISGHATLYWYRQILGQGPELLVQFQDESVVDDSQLPKDRFSAERLKGVDSTLKIQPAELGDSAMYLCASSYRDTVSYSPLHFGNGTRLTVT.